Listed below are T cell receptor beta chains from one sample, sequenced in a study of blood T cell repertoires in COVID-19. TCRdb's table, derived via immunoSEQ multiplex PCR, lists solely in-frame clones and lacks some. The data contain around 100,000 clones, over 65% of them singletons. Sequencing was performed on peripheral blood. The receptor source for this set is a human donor in a cohort sampled during active COVID-19. The CDR3 runs from the conserved cysteine through the conserved F or W. Fields, in order: J gene, V gene, D gene, clone size, CDR3 DNA, CDR3 protein. A D gene is named only where the DNA matches it firmly. Size is stated for part of the rows, as once, few or many counts, or as a class when the clone is expanded.

j_call: TRBJ2-2; v_call: TRBV19; d_call: TRBD2; clone_size: .; cdr3_nt: TGTGCCAGTAGTATTCCTACTAGCGGGAGTTCCGGGGAGCTGTTTTTT; cdr3_aa: CASSIPTSGSSGELFF
j_call: TRBJ2-3; v_call: TRBV4-3; d_call: TRBD2; clone_size: .; cdr3_nt: TGCGCCAGCAGCCACACTAGCGGGGGGGCTTCTGATACGCAGTATTTT; cdr3_aa: CASSHTSGGASDTQYF
j_call: TRBJ1-2; v_call: TRBV9; d_call: TRBD1; clone_size: once; cdr3_nt: TGTGCCAGCAGCGATAGGACAGGGAACCTGGGGGGCTACACCTTC; cdr3_aa: CASSDRTGNLGGYTF
j_call: TRBJ1-6; v_call: TRBV5-4; d_call: .; clone_size: .; cdr3_nt: TGTGCCAGCAGAGAGGGAGCGGTCCCAGGTTCCTATAATTCACCCCTCCACTTT; cdr3_aa: CASREGAVPGSYNSPLHF
j_call: TRBJ2-3; v_call: TRBV5-1; d_call: TRBD1; clone_size: .; cdr3_nt: TGCGCCAGCAGTTCTCGGACAGGGAACACAGATACGCAGTATTTT; cdr3_aa: CASSSRTGNTDTQYF
j_call: TRBJ2-1; v_call: TRBV4-1; d_call: .; clone_size: .; cdr3_nt: TGCGCCAGCAGCCAAGGGGGCTCGAATGAGCAGTTCTTC; cdr3_aa: CASSQGGSNEQFF
j_call: TRBJ1-2; v_call: TRBV5-6; d_call: .; clone_size: few; cdr3_nt: TGTGCCAGCAGCTCTAGTACCATGTCCGGCTACACCTTC; cdr3_aa: CASSSSTMSGYTF
j_call: TRBJ2-5; v_call: TRBV7-2; d_call: TRBD2; clone_size: .; cdr3_nt: TGTGCCAGCAGCAGGACTAGCGGGGGGGCTGAGACCCAGTACTTC; cdr3_aa: CASSRTSGGAETQYF
j_call: TRBJ2-3; v_call: TRBV18; d_call: .; clone_size: .; cdr3_nt: TGTGCCAGCTCACCACAGTGGGGCACTCCCAGCACAGATACGCAGTATTTT; cdr3_aa: CASSPQWGTPSTDTQYF
j_call: TRBJ1-2; v_call: TRBV12-3/TRBV12-4; d_call: TRBD1; clone_size: .; cdr3_nt: TGTGCCAGCAGCACAGGGGGGATGTATGGCTACACCTTC; cdr3_aa: CASSTGGMYGYTF
j_call: TRBJ2-7; v_call: TRBV3-1/TRBV3-2; d_call: .; clone_size: .; cdr3_nt: TGTGCCAGCAGCCAAGATCCGCTCAGGAACGAGCAGTACTTC; cdr3_aa: CASSQDPLRNEQYF
j_call: TRBJ2-2; v_call: TRBV11-3; d_call: .; clone_size: .; cdr3_nt: TGTGCCAGCAGCTTAGGAGGCGTTGGGACCGGGGAGCTGTTTTTT; cdr3_aa: CASSLGGVGTGELFF
j_call: TRBJ2-5; v_call: TRBV4-1; d_call: TRBD2; clone_size: once; cdr3_nt: TGCGCCAGCAGCCAACATTCCGCGGGAGTAGGAGAGACCCAGTACTTC; cdr3_aa: CASSQHSAGVGETQYF
j_call: TRBJ1-2; v_call: TRBV6-2/TRBV6-3; d_call: .; clone_size: .; cdr3_nt: TGTGCCAGCAGTTACTGGGAGGACACCAACTATGGCTACACCTTC; cdr3_aa: CASSYWEDTNYGYTF
j_call: TRBJ1-5; v_call: TRBV11-2; d_call: .; clone_size: .; cdr3_nt: TGTGCCAGCAGCCCCAACTACTTGTACAATCAGCCCCAGCATTTT; cdr3_aa: CASSPNYLYNQPQHF
j_call: TRBJ1-3; v_call: TRBV11-2; d_call: .; clone_size: .; cdr3_nt: TGTGCCAGCAGCTTAGATTCCGGCTCTGGAAACACCATATATTTT; cdr3_aa: CASSLDSGSGNTIYF
j_call: TRBJ2-3; v_call: TRBV7-7; d_call: TRBD1; clone_size: .; cdr3_nt: TGTGCCAGCAGCCCCGGGACAGGGGGCACAGATACGCAGTATTTT; cdr3_aa: CASSPGTGGTDTQYF
j_call: TRBJ1-5; v_call: TRBV6-6; d_call: .; clone_size: .; cdr3_nt: TGTGCCAGCAGTCCGTCAAGAGATTGGTATCAGCCCCAGCATTTT; cdr3_aa: CASSPSRDWYQPQHF
j_call: TRBJ2-7; v_call: TRBV27; d_call: TRBD1; clone_size: .; cdr3_nt: TGTGCCAGGAGGACAGGGCACTCCTACGAGCAGTACTTC; cdr3_aa: CARRTGHSYEQYF
j_call: TRBJ2-7; v_call: TRBV25-1; d_call: .; clone_size: .; cdr3_nt: TGTGCCAGCAGTGAATTGTCCCTGGGACACTACGAGCAGTACTTC; cdr3_aa: CASSELSLGHYEQYF
j_call: TRBJ1-4; v_call: TRBV19; d_call: TRBD1; clone_size: .; cdr3_nt: TGTGCCAGTAGTACGTCGACAGGGAGAGGGAGTGAAAAACTGTTTTTT; cdr3_aa: CASSTSTGRGSEKLFF
j_call: TRBJ1-5; v_call: TRBV6-5; d_call: TRBD1; clone_size: once; cdr3_nt: TGTGCCAGCAGTTCAACAGGGGGCCGCGGCAATCAGCCCCAGCATTTT; cdr3_aa: CASSSTGGRGNQPQHF
j_call: TRBJ2-1; v_call: TRBV2; d_call: TRBD2; clone_size: .; cdr3_nt: TGTGCCAGCAGTCGCTGGGGGGGCTACAATGAGCAGTTCTTC; cdr3_aa: CASSRWGGYNEQFF
j_call: TRBJ2-7; v_call: TRBV15; d_call: TRBD1; clone_size: many; cdr3_nt: TGTGCCACCAGCAGCTTGGACAGGAGCTCCTACGAGCAGTACTTC; cdr3_aa: CATSSLDRSSYEQYF
j_call: TRBJ1-2; v_call: TRBV9; d_call: TRBD1; clone_size: .; cdr3_nt: TGTGCCAGCAGCCCCCGAGGGGACAGTTATGGCTACACCTTC; cdr3_aa: CASSPRGDSYGYTF
j_call: TRBJ1-5; v_call: TRBV19; d_call: .; clone_size: .; cdr3_nt: TGTGCCAGTAGAACCGGGGGGTTCGATCAGCCCCAGCATTTT; cdr3_aa: CASRTGGFDQPQHF
j_call: TRBJ2-1; v_call: TRBV7-2; d_call: .; clone_size: .; cdr3_nt: TGTGCCAGCAGTTACAGGGTTGGGATATACAATGAGCAGTTCTTC; cdr3_aa: CASSYRVGIYNEQFF
j_call: TRBJ1-2; v_call: TRBV7-9; d_call: TRBD1; clone_size: .; cdr3_nt: TGTGCCAGCAGCCCGGGGGGGACAGATTATGGCTACACCTTC; cdr3_aa: CASSPGGTDYGYTF
j_call: TRBJ1-1; v_call: TRBV7-6; d_call: .; clone_size: .; cdr3_nt: TGTGCCAGCAGCTCACAAGCCACAGGGACTGAAGCTTTCTTT; cdr3_aa: CASSSQATGTEAFF
j_call: TRBJ1-2; v_call: TRBV19; d_call: TRBD1; clone_size: .; cdr3_nt: TGTGCCAGTACCCCGGACAGGGGGGCTGGCTACACCTTC; cdr3_aa: CASTPDRGAGYTF
j_call: TRBJ1-2; v_call: TRBV9; d_call: TRBD1; clone_size: .; cdr3_nt: TGTGCCAGCAGCGTCACCGGGACAGGGGCTTTCTATGGCTACACCTTC; cdr3_aa: CASSVTGTGAFYGYTF
j_call: TRBJ1-1; v_call: TRBV2; d_call: .; clone_size: few; cdr3_nt: TGTGCCAGCAGTGTAGGGGGACTAACCACTGAAGCTTTCTTT; cdr3_aa: CASSVGGLTTEAFF
j_call: TRBJ2-7; v_call: TRBV30; d_call: .; clone_size: few; cdr3_nt: TGTGCCTGGAGTCACACCGATTACTACGAGCAGTACTTC; cdr3_aa: CAWSHTDYYEQYF
j_call: TRBJ1-1; v_call: TRBV4-1; d_call: .; clone_size: .; cdr3_nt: TGCGCCAGCAGCCAAGGGGATGGACAGAGATTGAACACTGAAGCTTTCTTT; cdr3_aa: CASSQGDGQRLNTEAFF
j_call: TRBJ1-4; v_call: TRBV2; d_call: TRBD1; clone_size: .; cdr3_nt: TGTGCCAGCAGACCAACAGGGGGTTCGCCTAATGAAAAACTGTTTTTT; cdr3_aa: CASRPTGGSPNEKLFF
j_call: TRBJ2-5; v_call: TRBV11-2; d_call: TRBD2; clone_size: .; cdr3_nt: TGTGCCAGCAGCTTAGACCGGAGAGTAGCGGGGGGCGCGTACCAAGAGACCCAGTACTTC; cdr3_aa: CASSLDRRVAGGAYQETQYF
j_call: TRBJ2-3; v_call: TRBV11-2; d_call: .; clone_size: .; cdr3_nt: TGTGCCAGCAGCCCAGCGGTCACAGATACGCAGTATTTT; cdr3_aa: CASSPAVTDTQYF
j_call: TRBJ2-7; v_call: TRBV6-1; d_call: .; clone_size: few; cdr3_nt: TGTGCCAGCAGTGATATGTCGGGGGAGTCCTACGAGCAGTACTTC; cdr3_aa: CASSDMSGESYEQYF
j_call: TRBJ2-1; v_call: TRBV9; d_call: TRBD2; clone_size: .; cdr3_nt: TGTGCCAGCAGCGTAGGAACTAGCGGGGGGGCCGTGGAGTTCTTC; cdr3_aa: CASSVGTSGGAVEFF
j_call: TRBJ2-7; v_call: TRBV7-8; d_call: TRBD1; clone_size: .; cdr3_nt: TGTGCCAGCAGCCCAACGCGGACAGGGGATTTTTCCGAGCAGTACTTC; cdr3_aa: CASSPTRTGDFSEQYF
j_call: TRBJ2-7; v_call: TRBV5-1; d_call: .; clone_size: .; cdr3_nt: TGCGCCAGCAGCTTGTTACCGGGAGAAACCTACGAGCAGTACTTC; cdr3_aa: CASSLLPGETYEQYF
j_call: TRBJ2-7; v_call: TRBV10-3; d_call: .; clone_size: .; cdr3_nt: TGTGCCATCAGTGCGGGCAGGACGGGGGAGCAGTACTTC; cdr3_aa: CAISAGRTGEQYF
j_call: TRBJ1-1; v_call: TRBV11-2; d_call: TRBD1; clone_size: once; cdr3_nt: TGTGCCAGCAGCTACCCGGACAGGTTGAACACTGAAGCTTTCTTT; cdr3_aa: CASSYPDRLNTEAFF
j_call: TRBJ1-5; v_call: TRBV19; d_call: TRBD1; clone_size: .; cdr3_nt: TGTGCCAGTAGTATGGGGACAGGATACAATCAGCCCCAGCATTTT; cdr3_aa: CASSMGTGYNQPQHF
j_call: TRBJ1-1; v_call: TRBV7-2; d_call: .; clone_size: once; cdr3_nt: TGTGCCAGCAGCTTTTATGTTTTAGGACAGTCGGCTTTCTTT; cdr3_aa: CASSFYVLGQSAFF
j_call: TRBJ2-2; v_call: TRBV5-1; d_call: TRBD1; clone_size: .; cdr3_nt: TGCGCCAGCCTGGGACAGGGTAACACCGGGGAGCTGTTTTTT; cdr3_aa: CASLGQGNTGELFF
j_call: TRBJ1-2; v_call: TRBV18; d_call: .; clone_size: .; cdr3_nt: TGTGCCAGCTCACCAGACAGCTCTTCCTATGGCTACACCTTC; cdr3_aa: CASSPDSSSYGYTF
j_call: TRBJ2-7; v_call: TRBV3-1/TRBV3-2; d_call: TRBD1; clone_size: .; cdr3_nt: TGTGCCAGCAGCCTACGGACAGGGATCTCCTACGAGCAGTACTTC; cdr3_aa: CASSLRTGISYEQYF
j_call: TRBJ2-5; v_call: TRBV16; d_call: .; clone_size: .; cdr3_nt: TGTGCCAGCAGTCTTCGGGGGGAGACCCAGTACTTC; cdr3_aa: CASSLRGETQYF
j_call: TRBJ2-3; v_call: TRBV4-3; d_call: TRBD2; clone_size: .; cdr3_nt: TGCGCCAGCAGCCAACAGCCCGGGGGGCGGGGACTAGCGAGGTATACGCAGTATTTT; cdr3_aa: CASSQQPGGRGLARYTQYF
j_call: TRBJ1-4; v_call: TRBV3-1/TRBV3-2; d_call: .; clone_size: .; cdr3_nt: TGTGCCAGCAGCCAAGAGCGGGCGGTTGAAAAACTGTTTTTT; cdr3_aa: CASSQERAVEKLFF
j_call: TRBJ1-1; v_call: TRBV19; d_call: .; clone_size: .; cdr3_nt: TGTGCCAGTAGTATGTGGGCAGCCAACACTGAAGCTTTCTTT; cdr3_aa: CASSMWAANTEAFF
j_call: TRBJ1-1; v_call: TRBV30; d_call: .; clone_size: few; cdr3_nt: TGTGCCTGGAGTGTACGAGCTAACACTGAAGCTTTCTTT; cdr3_aa: CAWSVRANTEAFF
j_call: TRBJ2-2; v_call: TRBV7-2; d_call: TRBD1; clone_size: .; cdr3_nt: TGTGCCAGCAGCTTTGGGGGACAGAAAACCGGGGAGCTGTTTTTT; cdr3_aa: CASSFGGQKTGELFF
j_call: TRBJ1-2; v_call: TRBV5-1; d_call: .; clone_size: .; cdr3_nt: TGCGCCAGCAGCTTGGACAGGCTAGCTAACTATGGCTACACCTTC; cdr3_aa: CASSLDRLANYGYTF
j_call: TRBJ1-3; v_call: TRBV19; d_call: TRBD1; clone_size: .; cdr3_nt: TGTGCCAGTAACAAAGGACAGGGTCGAAACACCATATATTTT; cdr3_aa: CASNKGQGRNTIYF
j_call: TRBJ2-7; v_call: TRBV27; d_call: TRBD2; clone_size: .; cdr3_nt: TGTGCCAGCAGACGAAGCGGGGGGGCCGCCGAGCAGTACTTC; cdr3_aa: CASRRSGGAAEQYF
j_call: TRBJ2-1; v_call: TRBV30; d_call: TRBD2; clone_size: .; cdr3_nt: TGTGCCTGGATGCCCGCGGGAGCAGCGGACTACAATGAGCAGTTCTTC; cdr3_aa: CAWMPAGAADYNEQFF
j_call: TRBJ2-7; v_call: TRBV5-1; d_call: TRBD2; clone_size: .; cdr3_nt: TGCGCCAGCAGCTTGATGAGCGGGGGGACCTTCGAGCAGTACTTC; cdr3_aa: CASSLMSGGTFEQYF